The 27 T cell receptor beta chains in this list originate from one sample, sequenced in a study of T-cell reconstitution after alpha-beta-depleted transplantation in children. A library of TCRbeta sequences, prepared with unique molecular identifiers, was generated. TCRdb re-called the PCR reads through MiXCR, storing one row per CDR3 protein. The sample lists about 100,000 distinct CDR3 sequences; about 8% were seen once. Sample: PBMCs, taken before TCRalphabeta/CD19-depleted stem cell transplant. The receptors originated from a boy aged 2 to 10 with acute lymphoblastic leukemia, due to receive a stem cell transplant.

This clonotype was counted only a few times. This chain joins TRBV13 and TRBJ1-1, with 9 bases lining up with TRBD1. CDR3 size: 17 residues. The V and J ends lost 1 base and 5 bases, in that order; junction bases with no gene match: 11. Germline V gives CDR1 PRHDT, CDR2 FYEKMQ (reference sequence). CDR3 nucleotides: TGTGCCAGCAGCTTAGATCCGGGACAGGGTAGACGAACTGAAGCTTTCTTT. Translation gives CASSLDPGQGRRTEAFF. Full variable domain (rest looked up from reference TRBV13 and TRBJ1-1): AAGVIQSPRHLIKEKRETATLKCYPIPRHDTVYWYQQGPGQDPQFLISFYEKMQSDKGSIPDRFSAQQFSDYHSELNMSSLELGDSALYFCASSLDPGQGRRTEAFFGQGTRLTVV.

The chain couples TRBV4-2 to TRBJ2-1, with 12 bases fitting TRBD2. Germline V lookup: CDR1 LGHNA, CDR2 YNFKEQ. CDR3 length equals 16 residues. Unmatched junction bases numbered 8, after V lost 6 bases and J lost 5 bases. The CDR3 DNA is TGTGCCAGCAGTCAATCTAGCGGGGGGGCAAACAATGAGCAGTTCTTC. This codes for CASSQSSGGANNEQFF.

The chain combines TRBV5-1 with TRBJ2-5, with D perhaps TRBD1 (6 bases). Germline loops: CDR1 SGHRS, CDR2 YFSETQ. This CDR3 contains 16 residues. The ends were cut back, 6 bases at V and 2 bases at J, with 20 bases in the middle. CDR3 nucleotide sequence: TGCGCCAGCACCTGGGACACATTGTCGTCTCAAGAGACCCAGTACTTC. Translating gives CASTWDTLSSQETQYF.

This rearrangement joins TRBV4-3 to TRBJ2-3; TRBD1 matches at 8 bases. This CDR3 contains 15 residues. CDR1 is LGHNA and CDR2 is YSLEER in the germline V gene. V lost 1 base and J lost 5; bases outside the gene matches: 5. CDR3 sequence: CASSQGRTGLDTQYF. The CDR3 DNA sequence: TGCGCCAGCAGCCAAGGGAGGACAGGGTTAGATACGCAGTATTTT.

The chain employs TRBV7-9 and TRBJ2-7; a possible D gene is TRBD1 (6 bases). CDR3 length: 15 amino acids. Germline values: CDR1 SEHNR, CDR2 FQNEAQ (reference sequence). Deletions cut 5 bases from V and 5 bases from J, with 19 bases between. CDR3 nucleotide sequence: TGTGCCAGCAGCGGAGATTTTCAGGGGTTCAACGAGCAGTACTTC. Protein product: CASSGDFQGFNEQYF.

CDR3 sequence (DNA): TGTGCCAGCAGCCAAGAATCCGAGGGGGCGGCTAACTATGGCTACACCTTC. This codes for CASSQESEGAANYGYTF. The chain joins TRBV3-1 to TRBJ1-2; TRBD1 agrees at 7 bases. There are 17 residues in the CDR3. CDR1 LGHDT and CDR2 YNNKEL come from the germline V gene (reference sequence). With V trimmed by 0 bases and J by 0 bases, 7 bases remained unmatched. The whole variable domain, remainder taken from reference TRBV3-1 and TRBJ1-2, is DTAVSQTPKYLVTQMGNDKSIKCEQNLGHDTMYWYKQDSKKFLKIMFSYNNKELIINETVPNRFSPKSPDKAHLNLHINSLELGDSAVYFCASSQESEGAANYGYTFGSGTRLTVV.

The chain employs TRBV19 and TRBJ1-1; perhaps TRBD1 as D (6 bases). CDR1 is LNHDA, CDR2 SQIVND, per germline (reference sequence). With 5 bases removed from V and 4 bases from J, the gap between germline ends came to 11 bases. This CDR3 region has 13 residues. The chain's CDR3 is CASSAGQPTEAFF. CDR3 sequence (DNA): TGTGCCAGTAGTGCAGGACAGCCCACTGAAGCTTTCTTT.

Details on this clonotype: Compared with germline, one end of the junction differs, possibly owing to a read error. CDR3 protein: CAISFGQGGYTF. CDR3 nucleotide sequence: TGTGCCATCAGCTTTGGACAGGGTGGCTACACCTTC. V is TRBV11-2 and J is TRBJ1-2, with 8 bases lining up with TRBD1. CDR3 size: 12 residues. In germline, CDR1 is SGHAT, CDR2 FQNNGV.

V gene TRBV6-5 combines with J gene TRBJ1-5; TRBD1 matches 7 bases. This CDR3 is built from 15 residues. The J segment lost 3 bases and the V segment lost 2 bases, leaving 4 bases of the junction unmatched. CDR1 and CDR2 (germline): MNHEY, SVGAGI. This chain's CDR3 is CASSYQDRFNQPQHF. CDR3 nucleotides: TGTGCCAGCAGTTACCAGGACAGGTTCAATCAGCCCCAGCATTTT.

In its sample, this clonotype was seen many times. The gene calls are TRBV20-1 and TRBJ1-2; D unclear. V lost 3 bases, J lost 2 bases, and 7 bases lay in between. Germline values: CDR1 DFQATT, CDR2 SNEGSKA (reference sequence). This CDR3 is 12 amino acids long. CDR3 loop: CSASMGNYGYTF. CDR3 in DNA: TGCAGTGCTAGTATGGGGAACTATGGCTACACCTTC.

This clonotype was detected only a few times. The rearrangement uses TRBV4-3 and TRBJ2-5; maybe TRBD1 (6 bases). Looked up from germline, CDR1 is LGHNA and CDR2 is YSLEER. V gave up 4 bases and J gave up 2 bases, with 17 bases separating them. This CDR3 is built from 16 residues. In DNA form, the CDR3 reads TGCGCCAGCAGCCTAGCCATAGGGACATTTCAAGAGACCCAGTACTTC. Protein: CASSLAIGTFQETQYF.

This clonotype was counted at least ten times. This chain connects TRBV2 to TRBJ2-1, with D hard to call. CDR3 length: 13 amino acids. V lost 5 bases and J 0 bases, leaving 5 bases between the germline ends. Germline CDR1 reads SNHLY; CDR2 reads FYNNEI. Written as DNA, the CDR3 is TGTGCCAGCAGTTCAAGCTCCTACAATGAGCAGTTCTTC. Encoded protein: CASSSSSYNEQFF.

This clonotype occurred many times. The CDR3 DNA reads TGTGCCAGCAGTTTTGCAGGGATGTCTGGGGCCAACGTCCTGACTTTC. Translating it yields CASSFAGMSGANVLTF. The chain couples TRBV12-3 or TRBV12-4 to TRBJ2-6, with D perhaps TRBD1 (5 bases). Deletions cut 3 bases from V and 1 base from J, with 10 bases between. This CDR3 region has 16 residues.

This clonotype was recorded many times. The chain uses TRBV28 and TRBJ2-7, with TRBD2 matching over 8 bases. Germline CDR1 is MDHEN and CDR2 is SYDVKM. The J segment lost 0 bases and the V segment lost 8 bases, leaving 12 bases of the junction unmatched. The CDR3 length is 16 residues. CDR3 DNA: TGTGCCAGCCAGGTCGCGGGGGGCTCGATCTCCTACGAGCAGTACTTC. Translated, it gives CASQVAGGSISYEQYF.

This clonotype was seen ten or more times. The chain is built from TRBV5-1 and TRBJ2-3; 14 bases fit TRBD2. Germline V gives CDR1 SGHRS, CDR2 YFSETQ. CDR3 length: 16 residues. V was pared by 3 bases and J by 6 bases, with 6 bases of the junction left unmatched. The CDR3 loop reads CASSWGTSGRGDTQYF. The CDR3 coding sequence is TGCGCCAGCAGCTGGGGGACTAGCGGGAGAGGGGATACGCAGTATTTT.

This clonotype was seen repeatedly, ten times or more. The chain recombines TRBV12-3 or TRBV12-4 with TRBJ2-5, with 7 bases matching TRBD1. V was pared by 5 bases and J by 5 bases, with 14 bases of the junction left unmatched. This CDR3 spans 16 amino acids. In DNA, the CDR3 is TGTGCCAGCAGTAGGGTGCTTGGGGACAGAGGGGAGACCCAGTACTTC. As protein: CASSRVLGDRGETQYF.

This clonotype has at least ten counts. For the CDR3, the DNA is TGTGCCAGCAGCTTGGGACTAGCGGGAGAGGGGGCCAACGTCCTGACTTTC. It yields the protein CASSLGLAGEGANVLTF. The V gene is TRBV5-5, the J gene TRBJ2-6, with 12 nucleotides matching TRBD2. This CDR3 contains 17 residues. The germline CDR1 and CDR2 sequences are SGHKS and YYEKEE (reference sequence). The ends lost 0 bases at V and 4 bases at J; junction bases unmatched: 2.

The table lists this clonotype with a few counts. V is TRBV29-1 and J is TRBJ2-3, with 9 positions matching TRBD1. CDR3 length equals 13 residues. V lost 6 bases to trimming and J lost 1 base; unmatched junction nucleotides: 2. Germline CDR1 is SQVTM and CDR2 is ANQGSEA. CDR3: CSVRTGGTDTQYF. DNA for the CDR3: TGCAGCGTAAGGACAGGGGGCACAGATACGCAGTATTTT.

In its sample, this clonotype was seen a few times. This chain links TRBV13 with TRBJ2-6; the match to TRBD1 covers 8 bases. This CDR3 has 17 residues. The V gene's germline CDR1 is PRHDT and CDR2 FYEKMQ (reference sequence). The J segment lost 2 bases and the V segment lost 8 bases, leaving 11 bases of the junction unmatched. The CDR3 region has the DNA TGTGCCAGCCGACGATGGCAGGGGGCCCCTGGGGCCAACGTCCTGACTTTC. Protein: CASRRWQGAPGANVLTF.

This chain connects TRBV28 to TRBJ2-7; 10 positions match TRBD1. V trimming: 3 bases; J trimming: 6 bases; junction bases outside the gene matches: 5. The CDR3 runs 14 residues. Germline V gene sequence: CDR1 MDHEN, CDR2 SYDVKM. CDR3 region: CASSFGTGEGEQYF. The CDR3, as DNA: TGTGCCAGCAGTTTTGGGACAGGGGAGGGCGAGCAGTACTTC.

In DNA, the CDR3 is TGTGCCAGCAGCCAAGATATTCCCCGGGGGGGCCGGGGAGATACGCAGTATTTT. Protein product: CASSQDIPRGGRGDTQYF. This rearrangement joins TRBV3-1 to TRBJ2-3, with 8 bases that match TRBD2. CDR3 length: 18 amino acids. V was clipped by 0 bases and J by 5 bases; unmatched bases: 13. CDR1 LGHDT and CDR2 YNNKEL come from the germline V gene (reference sequence).

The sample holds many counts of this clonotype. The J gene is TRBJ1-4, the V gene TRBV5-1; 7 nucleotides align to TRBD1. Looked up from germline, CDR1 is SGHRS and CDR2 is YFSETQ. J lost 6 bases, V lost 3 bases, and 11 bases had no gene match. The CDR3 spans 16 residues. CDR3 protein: CASSWGSGGIDEKLFF. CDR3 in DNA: TGCGCCAGCAGCTGGGGTTCAGGGGGTATTGATGAAAAACTGTTTTTT.

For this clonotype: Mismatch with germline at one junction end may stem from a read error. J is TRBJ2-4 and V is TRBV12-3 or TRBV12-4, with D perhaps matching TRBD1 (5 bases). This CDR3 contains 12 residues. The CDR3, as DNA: TGTGCCAGCAGCAAAAGACAGAATGGTGGGGACTTC. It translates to CASSKRQNGGDF.

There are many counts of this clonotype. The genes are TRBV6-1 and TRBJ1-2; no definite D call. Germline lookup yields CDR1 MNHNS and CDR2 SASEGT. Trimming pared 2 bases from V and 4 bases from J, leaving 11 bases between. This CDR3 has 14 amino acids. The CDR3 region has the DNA TGTGCCAGCAGTGAAACCGGGATCAGCTATGGCTACACCTTC. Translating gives CASSETGISYGYTF.

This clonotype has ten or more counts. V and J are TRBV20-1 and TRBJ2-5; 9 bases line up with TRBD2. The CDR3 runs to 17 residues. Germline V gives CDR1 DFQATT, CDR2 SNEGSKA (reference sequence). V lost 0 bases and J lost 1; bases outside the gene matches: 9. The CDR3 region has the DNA TGCAGTGCTAGAGATTGGAGGCGGGGGGGCATCCAAGAGACCCAGTACTTC. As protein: CSARDWRRGGIQETQYF.

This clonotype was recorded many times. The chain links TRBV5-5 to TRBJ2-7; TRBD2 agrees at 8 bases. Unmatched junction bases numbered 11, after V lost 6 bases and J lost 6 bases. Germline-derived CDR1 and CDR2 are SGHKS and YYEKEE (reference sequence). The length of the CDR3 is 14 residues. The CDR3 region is CASNVGGGTSEQYF. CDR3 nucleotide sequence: TGTGCCAGCAACGTCGGCGGGGGGACCTCCGAGCAGTACTTC. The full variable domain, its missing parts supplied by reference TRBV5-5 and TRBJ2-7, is DAGVTQSPTHLIKTRGQQVTLRCSPISGHKSVSWYQQVLGQGPQFIFQYYEKEERGRGNFPDRFSARQFPNYSSELNVNALLLGDSALYLCASNVGGGTSEQYFGPGTRLTVT.

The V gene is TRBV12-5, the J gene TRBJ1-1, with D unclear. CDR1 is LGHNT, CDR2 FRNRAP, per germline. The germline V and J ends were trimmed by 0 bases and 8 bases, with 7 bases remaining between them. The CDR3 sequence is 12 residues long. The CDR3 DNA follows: TGTGCTAGTGGTTTGGTAATTTCCGAAGCTTTCTTT. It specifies CASGLVISEAFF.